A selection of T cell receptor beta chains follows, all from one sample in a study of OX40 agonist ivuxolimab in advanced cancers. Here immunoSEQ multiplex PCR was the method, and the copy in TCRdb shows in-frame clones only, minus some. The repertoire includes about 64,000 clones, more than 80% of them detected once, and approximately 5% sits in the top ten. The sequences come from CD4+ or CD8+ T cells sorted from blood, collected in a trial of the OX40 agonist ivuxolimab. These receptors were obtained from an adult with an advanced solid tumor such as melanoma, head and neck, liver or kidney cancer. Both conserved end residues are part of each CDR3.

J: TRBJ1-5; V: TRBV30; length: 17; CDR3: CAWSVSFGGRSNQPQHF
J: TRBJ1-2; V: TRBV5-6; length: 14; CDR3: CASSAGTPWGGYTF
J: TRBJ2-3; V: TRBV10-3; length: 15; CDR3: CAIKQLAASTDTQYF
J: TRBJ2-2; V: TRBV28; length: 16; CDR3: CATIPSGTDGRRELFF
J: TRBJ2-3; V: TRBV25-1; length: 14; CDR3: CASSEAQVGATQYF
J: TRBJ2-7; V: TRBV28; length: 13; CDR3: CASRTGTGNEQYF
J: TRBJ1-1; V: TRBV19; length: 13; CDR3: CATSELIRDEAFF
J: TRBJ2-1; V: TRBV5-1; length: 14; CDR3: CASSVGQGGNEQFF
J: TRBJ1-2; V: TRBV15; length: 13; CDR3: CATSSYVNYGYTF
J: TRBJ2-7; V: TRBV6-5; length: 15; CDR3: CASSYSTGVSYEQYF
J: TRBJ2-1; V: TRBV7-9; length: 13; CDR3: CASSVRGVNEQFF
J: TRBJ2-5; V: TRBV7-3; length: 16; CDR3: CASSSLDRDGRETQYF
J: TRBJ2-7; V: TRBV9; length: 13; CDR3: CASSSGQTYEQYF
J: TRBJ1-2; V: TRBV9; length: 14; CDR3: CASSVWQGGYGYTF
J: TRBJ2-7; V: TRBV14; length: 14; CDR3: CASRGTGSSYEQYF
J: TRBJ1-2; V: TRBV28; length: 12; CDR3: CASSLPNYGYTF
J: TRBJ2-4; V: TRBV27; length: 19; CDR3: CASSRTRQGSAVPQNIQYF
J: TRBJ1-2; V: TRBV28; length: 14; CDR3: CASSPPQQLYGYTF
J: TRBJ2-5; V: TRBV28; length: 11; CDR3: CASGPAETQYF
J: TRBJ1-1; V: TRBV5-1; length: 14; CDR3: CASSIGTANTEAFF
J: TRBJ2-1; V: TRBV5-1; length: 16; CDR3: CASSLTTGTGGNEQFF
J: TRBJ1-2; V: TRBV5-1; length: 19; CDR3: CASSLDGRQGTTNTEGYTF
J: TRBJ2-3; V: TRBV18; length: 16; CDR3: CASSPVPGGGTDTQYF
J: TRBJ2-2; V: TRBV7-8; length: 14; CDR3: CASSLNSNTGELFF
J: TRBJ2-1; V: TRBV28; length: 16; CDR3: CASSPPGVRATNEQFF